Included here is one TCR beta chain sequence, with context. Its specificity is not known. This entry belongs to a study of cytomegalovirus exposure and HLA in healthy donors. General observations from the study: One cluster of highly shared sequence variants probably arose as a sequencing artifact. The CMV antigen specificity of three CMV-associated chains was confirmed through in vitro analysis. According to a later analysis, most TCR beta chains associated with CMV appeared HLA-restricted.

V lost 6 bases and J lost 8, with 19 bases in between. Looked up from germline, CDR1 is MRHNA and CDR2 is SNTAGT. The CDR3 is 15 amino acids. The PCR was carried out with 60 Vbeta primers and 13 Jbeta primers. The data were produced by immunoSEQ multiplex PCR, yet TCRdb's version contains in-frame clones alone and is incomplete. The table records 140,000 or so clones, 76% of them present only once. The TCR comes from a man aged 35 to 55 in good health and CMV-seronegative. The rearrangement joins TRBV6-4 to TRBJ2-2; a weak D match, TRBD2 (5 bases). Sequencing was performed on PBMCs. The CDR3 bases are TGTGCCAGCAGCCAAGAGGACGGGGAGTGGGGGGAGCTGTTTTTT. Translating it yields CASSQEDGEWGELFF.